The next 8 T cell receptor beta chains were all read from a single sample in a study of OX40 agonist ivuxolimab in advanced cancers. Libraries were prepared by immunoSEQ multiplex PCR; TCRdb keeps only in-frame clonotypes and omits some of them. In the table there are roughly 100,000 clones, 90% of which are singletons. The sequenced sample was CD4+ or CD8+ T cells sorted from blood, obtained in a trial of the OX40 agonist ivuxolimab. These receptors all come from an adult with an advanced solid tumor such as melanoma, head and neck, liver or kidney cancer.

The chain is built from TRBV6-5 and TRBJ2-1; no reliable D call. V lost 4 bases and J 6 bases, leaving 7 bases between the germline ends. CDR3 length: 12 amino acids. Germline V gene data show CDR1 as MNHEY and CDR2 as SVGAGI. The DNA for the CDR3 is TGTGCCAGCAGTTCCCAAGTCAATGAGCAGTTCTTC. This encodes CASSSQVNEQFF.

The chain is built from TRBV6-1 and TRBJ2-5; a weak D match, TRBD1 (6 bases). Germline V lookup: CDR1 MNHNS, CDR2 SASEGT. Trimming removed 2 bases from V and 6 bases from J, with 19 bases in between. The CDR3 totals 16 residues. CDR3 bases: TGTGCCAGCAGTGAACCTGGACAGATGGGATCGCAGACCCAGTACTTC. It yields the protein CASSEPGQMGSQTQYF.

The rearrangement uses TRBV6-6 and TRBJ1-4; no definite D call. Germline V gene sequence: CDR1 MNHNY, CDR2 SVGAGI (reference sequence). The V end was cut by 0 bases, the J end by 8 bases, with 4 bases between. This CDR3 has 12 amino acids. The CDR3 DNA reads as TGTGCCAGCAGTTACTCGGCGGAAAAACTGTTTTTT. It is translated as CASSYSAEKLFF.

The CDR3 nucleotides read TGTGCCAGCAGCTTACCCGGGAGGGGAGCTTTCTTT. Its protein is CASSLPGRGAFF. This chain joins TRBV13 and TRBJ1-1, with D possibly being TRBD1 (5 bases). Germline values: CDR1 PRHDT, CDR2 FYEKMQ (reference sequence). The CDR3 is made up of 12 amino acids. The ends were cut back, 2 bases at V and 10 bases at J, with 11 bases in the middle. The full variable domain, with the rest looked up from reference TRBV13 and TRBJ1-1, is AAGVIQSPRHLIKEKRETATLKCYPIPRHDTVYWYQQGPGQDPQFLISFYEKMQSDKGSIPDRFSAQQFSDYHSELNMSSLELGDSALYFCASSLPGRGAFFGQGTRLTVV.

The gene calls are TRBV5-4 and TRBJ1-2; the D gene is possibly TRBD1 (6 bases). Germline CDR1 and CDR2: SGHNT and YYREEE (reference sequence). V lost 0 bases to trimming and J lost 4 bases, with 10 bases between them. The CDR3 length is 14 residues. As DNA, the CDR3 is TGTGCCAGCAGCTTGGATACAGGGAGCTATGGCTACACCTTC. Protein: CASSLDTGSYGYTF.

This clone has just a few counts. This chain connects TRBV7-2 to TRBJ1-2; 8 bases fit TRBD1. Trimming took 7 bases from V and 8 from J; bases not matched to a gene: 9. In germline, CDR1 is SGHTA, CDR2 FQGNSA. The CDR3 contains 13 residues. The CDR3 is CASTNQGASGYTF. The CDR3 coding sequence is TGTGCCAGCACCAATCAGGGGGCTAGCGGCTACACCTTC.

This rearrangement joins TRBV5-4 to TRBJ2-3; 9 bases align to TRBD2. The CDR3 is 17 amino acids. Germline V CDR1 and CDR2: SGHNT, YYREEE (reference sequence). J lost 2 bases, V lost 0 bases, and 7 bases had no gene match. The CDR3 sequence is CASSLGGASGVTDTQYF. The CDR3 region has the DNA TGTGCCAGCAGCTTGGGGGGCGCTAGCGGGGTCACAGATACGCAGTATTTT. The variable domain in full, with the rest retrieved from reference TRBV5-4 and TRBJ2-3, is ETGVTQSPTHLIKTRGQQVTLRCSSQSGHNTVSWYQQALGQGPQFIFQYYREEENGRGNFPPRFSGLQFPNYSSELNVNALELDDSALYLCASSLGGASGVTDTQYFGPGTRLTVL.

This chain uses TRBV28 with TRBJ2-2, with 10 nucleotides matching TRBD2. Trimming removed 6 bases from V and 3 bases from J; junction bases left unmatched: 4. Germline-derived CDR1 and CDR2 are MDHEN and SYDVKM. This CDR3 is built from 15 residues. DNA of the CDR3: TGTGCCAGCAGGAGCGGGGGGGCCGACACCGGGGAGCTGTTTTTT. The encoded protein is CASRSGGADTGELFF.